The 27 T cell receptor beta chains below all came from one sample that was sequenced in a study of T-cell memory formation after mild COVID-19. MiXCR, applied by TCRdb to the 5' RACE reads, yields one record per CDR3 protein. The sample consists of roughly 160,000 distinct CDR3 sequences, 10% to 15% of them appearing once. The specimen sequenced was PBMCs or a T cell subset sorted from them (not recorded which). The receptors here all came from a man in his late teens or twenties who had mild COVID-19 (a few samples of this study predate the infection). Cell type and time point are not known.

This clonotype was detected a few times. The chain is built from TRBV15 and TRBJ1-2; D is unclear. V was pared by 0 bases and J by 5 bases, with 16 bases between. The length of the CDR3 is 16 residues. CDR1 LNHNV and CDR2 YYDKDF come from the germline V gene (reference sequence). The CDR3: CATSRDLALRGYGYTF. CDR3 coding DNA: TGTGCCACCAGCAGAGACCTAGCTTTAAGAGGGTATGGCTACACCTTC.

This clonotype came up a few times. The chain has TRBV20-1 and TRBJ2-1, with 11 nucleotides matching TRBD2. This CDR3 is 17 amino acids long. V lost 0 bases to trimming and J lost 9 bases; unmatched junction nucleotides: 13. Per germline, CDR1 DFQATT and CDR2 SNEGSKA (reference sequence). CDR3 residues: CSARDHPSGGPGGEQFF. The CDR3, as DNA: TGCAGTGCTAGAGATCACCCTAGCGGGGGGCCGGGAGGTGAGCAGTTCTTC.

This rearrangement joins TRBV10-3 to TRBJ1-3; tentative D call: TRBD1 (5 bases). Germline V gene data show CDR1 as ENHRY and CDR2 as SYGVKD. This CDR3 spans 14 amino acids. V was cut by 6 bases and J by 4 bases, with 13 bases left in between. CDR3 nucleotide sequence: TGTGCCATCAGGCCGGGGGGGAGCGGAAACACCATATATTTT. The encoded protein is CAIRPGGSGNTIYF.

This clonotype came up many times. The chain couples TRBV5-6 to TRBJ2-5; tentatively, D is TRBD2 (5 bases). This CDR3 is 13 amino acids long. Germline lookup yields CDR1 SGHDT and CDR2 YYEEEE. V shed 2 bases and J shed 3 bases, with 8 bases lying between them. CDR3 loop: CASSLPGKETQYF. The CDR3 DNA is TGTGCCAGCAGCTTACCGGGAAAAGAGACCCAGTACTTC.

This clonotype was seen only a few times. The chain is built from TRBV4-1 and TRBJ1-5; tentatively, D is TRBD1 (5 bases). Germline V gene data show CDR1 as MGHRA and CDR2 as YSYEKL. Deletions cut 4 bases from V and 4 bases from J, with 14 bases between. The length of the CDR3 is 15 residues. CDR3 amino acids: CASSPGRGGNQPQHF. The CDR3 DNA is TGCGCCAGCAGCCCTGGGAGGGGAGGGAATCAGCCCCAGCATTTT.

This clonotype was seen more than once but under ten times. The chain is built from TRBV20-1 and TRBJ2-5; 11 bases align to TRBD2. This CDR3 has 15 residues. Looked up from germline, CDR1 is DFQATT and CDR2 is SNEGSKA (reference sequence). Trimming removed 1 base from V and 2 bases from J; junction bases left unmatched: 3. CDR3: CSARATSGAQETQYF. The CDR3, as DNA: TGCAGTGCTAGAGCGACTAGCGGGGCACAAGAGACCCAGTACTTC.

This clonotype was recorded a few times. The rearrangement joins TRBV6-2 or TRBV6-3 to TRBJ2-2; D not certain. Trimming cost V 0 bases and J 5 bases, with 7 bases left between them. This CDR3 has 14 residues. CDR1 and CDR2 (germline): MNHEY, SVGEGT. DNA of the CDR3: TGTGCCAGCAGTTACTCGATGCCTACCGGGGAGCTGTTTTTT. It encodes CASSYSMPTGELFF.

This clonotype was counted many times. This CDR3 is CASSTTSGGALDTQYF. The DNA for the CDR3 is TGTGCCAGCAGTACTACTAGCGGGGGGGCCTTAGATACGCAGTATTTT. The chain couples TRBV6-5 to TRBJ2-3; TRBD2 matches at 13 bases. Unmatched junction bases numbered 7, after V lost 5 bases and J lost 5 bases. Germline V lookup: CDR1 MNHEY, CDR2 SVGAGI. CDR3 length: 16 residues.

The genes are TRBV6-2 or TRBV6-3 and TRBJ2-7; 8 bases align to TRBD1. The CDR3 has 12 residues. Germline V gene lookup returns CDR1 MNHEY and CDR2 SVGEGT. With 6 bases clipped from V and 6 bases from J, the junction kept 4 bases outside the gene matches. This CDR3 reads CASRPTGGEQYV. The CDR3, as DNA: TGTGCCAGCAGGCCAACAGGGGGCGAGCAGTACGTC.

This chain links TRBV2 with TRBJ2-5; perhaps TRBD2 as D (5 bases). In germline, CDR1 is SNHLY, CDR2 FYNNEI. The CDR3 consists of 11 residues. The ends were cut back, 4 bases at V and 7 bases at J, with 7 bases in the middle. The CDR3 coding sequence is TGTGCCAGCAGTGGGGAGAGGACCCAGTACTTC. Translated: CASSGERTQYF.

CDR3 protein: CASSLSTGLSPLHF. CDR3 DNA: TGTGCCAGCAGCTTATCGACAGGGCTCTCACCCCTCCACTTT. The chain couples TRBV11-2 to TRBJ1-6, with TRBD1 identical over 7 bases. Trimming removed 2 bases from V and 10 bases from J; junction bases left unmatched: 5. Per the germline V gene, CDR1 is SGHAT and CDR2 is FQNNGV. This CDR3 has 14 residues.

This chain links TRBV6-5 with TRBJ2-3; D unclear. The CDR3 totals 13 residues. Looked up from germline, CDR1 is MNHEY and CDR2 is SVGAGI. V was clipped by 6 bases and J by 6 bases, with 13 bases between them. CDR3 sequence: CASRRLEADTQYF. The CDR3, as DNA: TGTGCCAGCAGGAGACTTGAAGCGGATACGCAGTATTTT.

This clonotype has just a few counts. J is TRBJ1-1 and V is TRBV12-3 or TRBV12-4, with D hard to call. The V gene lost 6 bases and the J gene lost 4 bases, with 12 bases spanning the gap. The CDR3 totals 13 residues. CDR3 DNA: TGTGCCAGCAGCCGCGAGGTACTCACTGAAGCTTTCTTT. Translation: CASSREVLTEAFF.

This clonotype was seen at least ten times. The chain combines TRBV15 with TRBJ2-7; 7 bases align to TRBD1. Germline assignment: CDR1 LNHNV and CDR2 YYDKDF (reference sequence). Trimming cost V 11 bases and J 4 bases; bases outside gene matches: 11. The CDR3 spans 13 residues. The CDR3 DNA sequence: TGTGCCTGCTCCCGGGACAGACAGTACGAGCAGTACTTC. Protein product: CACSRDRQYEQYF. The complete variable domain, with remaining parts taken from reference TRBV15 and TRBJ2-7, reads DAMVIQNPRYQVTQFGKPVTLSCSQTLNHNVMYWYQQKSSQAPKLLFHYYDKDFNNEADTPDNFQSRRPNTSFCFLDIRSPGLGDTAMYLCACSRDRQYEQYFGPGTRLTVT.

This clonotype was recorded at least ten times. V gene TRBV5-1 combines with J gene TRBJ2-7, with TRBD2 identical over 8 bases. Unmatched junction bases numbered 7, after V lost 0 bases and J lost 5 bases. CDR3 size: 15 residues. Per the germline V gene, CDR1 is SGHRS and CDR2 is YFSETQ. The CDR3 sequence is CASSLVLGGGNEQYF. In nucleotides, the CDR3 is TGCGCCAGCAGCTTGGTCCTCGGCGGGGGGAACGAGCAGTACTTC.

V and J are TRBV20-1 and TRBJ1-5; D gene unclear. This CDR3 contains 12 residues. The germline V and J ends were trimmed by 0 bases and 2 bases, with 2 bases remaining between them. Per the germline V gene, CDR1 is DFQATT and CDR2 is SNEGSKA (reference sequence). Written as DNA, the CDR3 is TGCAGTGCTAGAGATCGCAATCAGCCCCAGCATTTT. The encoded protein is CSARDRNQPQHF.

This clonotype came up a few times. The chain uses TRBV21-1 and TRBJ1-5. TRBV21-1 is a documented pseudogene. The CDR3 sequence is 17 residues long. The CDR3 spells CASSSQGRWFSNQPQHF. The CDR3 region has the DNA TGTGCCAGCAGCAGCCAGGGGCGTTGGTTTAGCAATCAGCCCCAGCATTTT.

This CDR3 is CASSFNGDNTEAFF. CDR3 DNA sequence: TGTGCCAGCTCATTCAATGGGGATAACACTGAAGCTTTCTTT. This sequence joins TRBV18 and TRBJ1-1; the D is unclear. Deletions cut 5 bases from V and 2 bases from J, with 12 bases between. The germline V gene has CDR1 KGHSH and CDR2 LQKENI. This CDR3 comprises 14 residues.

CDR3 amino acids: CASKGQATGELFF. The CDR3 DNA sequence: TGTGCCAGCAAGGGCCAAGCCACCGGGGAGCTGTTTTTT. The chain couples TRBV6-6 to TRBJ2-2, with D unresolved. V lost 7 bases, J lost 4 bases, and 10 bases lay in between. The germline V gene has CDR1 MNHNY and CDR2 SVGAGI (reference sequence). The CDR3 consists of 13 residues.

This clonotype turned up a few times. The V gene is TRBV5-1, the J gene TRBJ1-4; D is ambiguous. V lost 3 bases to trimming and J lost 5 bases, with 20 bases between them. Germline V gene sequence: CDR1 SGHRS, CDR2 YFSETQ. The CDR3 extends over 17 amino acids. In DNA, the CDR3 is TGCGCCAGCAGCTCTACGCCCCTCCAATCACTAAATGAAAAACTGTTTTTT. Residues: CASSSTPLQSLNEKLFF.

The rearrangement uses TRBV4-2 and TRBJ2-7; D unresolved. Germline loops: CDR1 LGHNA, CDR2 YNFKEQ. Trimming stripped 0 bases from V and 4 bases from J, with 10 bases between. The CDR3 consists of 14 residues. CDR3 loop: CASSQDTGSYEQYF. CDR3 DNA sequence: TGTGCCAGCAGCCAAGATACCGGGTCGTACGAGCAGTACTTC.

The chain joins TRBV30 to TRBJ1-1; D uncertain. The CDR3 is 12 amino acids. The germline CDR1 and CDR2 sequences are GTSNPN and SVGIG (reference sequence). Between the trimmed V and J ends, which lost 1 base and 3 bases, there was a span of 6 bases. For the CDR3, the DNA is TGTGCCTGGAGTGATTGGTACACTGAAGCTTTCTTT. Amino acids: CAWSDWYTEAFF.

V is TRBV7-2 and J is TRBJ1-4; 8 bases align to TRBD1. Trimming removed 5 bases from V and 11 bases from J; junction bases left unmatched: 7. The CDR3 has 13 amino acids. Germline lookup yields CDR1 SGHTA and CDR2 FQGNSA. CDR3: CASSLGTGGKLFF. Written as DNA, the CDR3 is TGTGCCAGCAGCCTCGGGACAGGCGGGAAACTGTTTTTT.

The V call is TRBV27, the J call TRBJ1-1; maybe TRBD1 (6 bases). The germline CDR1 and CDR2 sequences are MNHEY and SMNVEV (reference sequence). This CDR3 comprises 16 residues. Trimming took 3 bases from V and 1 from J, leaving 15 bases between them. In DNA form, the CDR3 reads TGTGCCAGCAGTTTGGGGTGGGGACACCCGAACACTGAAGCTTTCTTT. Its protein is CASSLGWGHPNTEAFF.

DNA of the CDR3: TGTGCCAGCAGTCGGAGCGGGGGGGCGAGGGAGACCCAGTACTTC. As protein: CASSRSGGARETQYF. The V and J genes are TRBV28 and TRBJ2-5; 10 bases are a match to TRBD2. CDR1 MDHEN and CDR2 SYDVKM come from the germline V gene. This CDR3 region has 15 residues. Trimming cost V 5 bases and J 5 bases; bases outside gene matches: 8.

DNA for the CDR3: TGTGCCAGCAGTTACGTTGGGACAGAAGAGACCCAGTACTTC. It yields the protein CASSYVGTEETQYF. V gene TRBV6-2 or TRBV6-3 combines with J gene TRBJ2-5; 7 bases fit TRBD1. Per germline, CDR1 MNHEY and CDR2 SVGEGT. Trimming removed 2 bases from V and 3 bases from J; junction bases left unmatched: 3. This CDR3 is 14 amino acids long.

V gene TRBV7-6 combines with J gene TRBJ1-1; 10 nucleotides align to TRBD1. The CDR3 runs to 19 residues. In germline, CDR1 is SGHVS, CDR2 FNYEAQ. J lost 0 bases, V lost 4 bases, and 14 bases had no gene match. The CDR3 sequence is CASSSGQGRTQIMNTEAFF. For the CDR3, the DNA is TGTGCCAGCAGCTCGGGACAGGGGAGGACCCAAATTATGAACACTGAAGCTTTCTTT.